These 7 T cell receptor beta chains came from one sample sequenced in a study of shared clonotypes between healthy human individuals. CD45RO negativity and positive selection for CCR7 defined naive CD8 cells, a population that excluded terminally differentiated effector memory CD45RA+ cells. Sequencing used immunoSEQ multiplex PCR; TCRdb keeps in-frame clones, though not all of them. This sample has approximately 720,000 clones, with around 90% found just once. The sequenced material came from naive CD8+ T cells sorted from blood. These receptors all stem from a man younger than 40 in good health.

The rearrangement links TRBV20-1 to TRBJ2-5; D not certain. Germline CDR1 and CDR2: DFQATT and SNEGSKA (reference sequence). V was pared by 1 base and J by 8 bases, with 5 bases between. The CDR3 has 10 residues. This CDR3 is CSARAATQYF. CDR3 coding DNA: TGCAGTGCTAGAGCAGCAACCCAGTACTTC.

The chain is built from TRBV5-1 and TRBJ1-4; possibly TRBD1 for D (6 bases). The germline V gene has CDR1 SGHRS and CDR2 YFSETQ. Trimming shortened V by 0 bases and J by 5 bases, and 8 bases separated the two germline ends. This CDR3 has 14 residues. The chain's CDR3 is CASSLDRENEKLFF. The CDR3 DNA reads as TGCGCCAGCAGCTTGGACAGGGAAAATGAAAAACTGTTTTTT.

The chain couples TRBV6-4 to TRBJ2-2; tentatively, D is TRBD1 (5 bases). Germline-derived CDR1 and CDR2 are MRHNA and SNTAGT. This CDR3 is 15 amino acids long. V was clipped by 7 bases and J by 7 bases, with 19 bases between them. CDR3 residues: CASTNVQGPNGELFF. Here the CDR3 DNA reads TGTGCCAGCACCAACGTTCAGGGTCCCAACGGGGAGCTGTTTTTT.

V and J are TRBV2 and TRBJ2-1; perhaps TRBD1 as D (6 bases). The ends were cut back, 6 bases at V and 6 bases at J, with 12 bases in the middle. The CDR3 has 13 residues. CDR1 is SNHLY, CDR2 FYNNEI, per germline. CDR3 bases: TGTGCCAGCAGGGACAGACCCCCCAATGAGCAGTTCTTC. Its translation is CASRDRPPNEQFF.

This chain joins TRBV7-2 and TRBJ2-7, with 8 bases identical to TRBD1. J was trimmed by 2 bases and V by 5 bases; bases with no gene match: 8. CDR3 size: 15 residues. Germline CDR1 SGHTA, CDR2 FQGNSA. CDR3 protein: CASSRYGTGPYEQYF. CDR3 coding DNA: TGTGCCAGCAGCCGATACGGGACAGGTCCCTACGAGCAGTACTTC.

The chain's CDR3 is CASSYNSLAYEQYF. The DNA for the CDR3 is TGTGCCAGCAGTTATAACTCCCTCGCCTACGAGCAGTACTTC. The chain employs TRBV27 and TRBJ2-7, with D unclear. This CDR3 has 14 residues. V was cut by 4 bases and J by 2 bases, with 12 bases left in between. CDR1 and CDR2 (germline): MNHEY, SMNVEV (reference sequence).

The chain recombines TRBV6-5 with TRBJ2-5, with 7 bases lining up with TRBD2. CDR3 length: 15 amino acids. Germline V gene lookup returns CDR1 MNHEY and CDR2 SVGAGI. V shed 2 bases and J 2 bases; nucleotides not matched to a gene: 5. The CDR3 DNA follows: TGTGCCAGCAGTTACGTGCCTAGCGGACAAGAGACCCAGTACTTC. Amino acid sequence: CASSYVPSGQETQYF.